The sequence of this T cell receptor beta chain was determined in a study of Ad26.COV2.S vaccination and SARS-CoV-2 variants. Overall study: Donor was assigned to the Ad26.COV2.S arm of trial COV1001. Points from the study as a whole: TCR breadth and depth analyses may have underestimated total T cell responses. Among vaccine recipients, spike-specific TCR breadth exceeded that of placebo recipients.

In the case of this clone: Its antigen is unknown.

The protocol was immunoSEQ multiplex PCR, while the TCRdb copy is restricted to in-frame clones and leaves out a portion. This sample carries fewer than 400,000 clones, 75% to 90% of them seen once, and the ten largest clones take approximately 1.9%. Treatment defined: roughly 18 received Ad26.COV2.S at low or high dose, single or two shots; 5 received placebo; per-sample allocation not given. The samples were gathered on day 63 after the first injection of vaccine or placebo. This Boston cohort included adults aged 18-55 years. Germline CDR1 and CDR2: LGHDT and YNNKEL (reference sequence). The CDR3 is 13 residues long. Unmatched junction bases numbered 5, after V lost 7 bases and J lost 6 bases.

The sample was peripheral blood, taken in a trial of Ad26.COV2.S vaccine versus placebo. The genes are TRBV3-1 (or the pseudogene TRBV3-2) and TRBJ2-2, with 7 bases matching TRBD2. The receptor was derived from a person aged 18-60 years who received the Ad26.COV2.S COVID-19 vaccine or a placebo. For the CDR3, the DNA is TGTGCCAGCACGACTAGCTACCCCGGGGAGCTGTTTTTT. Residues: CASTTSYPGELFF.